The clone carrying this T cell receptor (beta chain) was seen at least ten times. Its specificity is unknown. V lost 5 bases and J lost 10; bases outside the gene matches: 5. The CDR3 covers 11 residues. Germline V gene lookup returns CDR1 SGHVS and CDR2 FNYEAQ. These data originate in a study of CD8 T cells in ankylosing spondylitis. Points from the study as a whole: Significantly higher representation of disease-linked clones was reported for matched ankylosing spondylitis synovial fluid. Blood of patients with ankylosing spondylitis appeared to be characterized by a TCR beta motif of about 8 highly homologous variants. A CD8+ phenotype characterized the disease-linked clones, which were relatively rare in peripheral blood. Certain motif variants had earlier been reported in reactive arthritis synovial fluid and blood.

Quantitative 5'-RACE with molecular barcodes generated TCR beta libraries. TCRdb recomputed calls from the 5' RACE reads with MiXCR, one row per CDR3 protein. The data contain some 220,000 distinct CDR3 sequences, 7% to 8% of them singletons. This sequence originates from a male donor with ankylosing spondylitis. Material: blood, either unsorted or a sorted T cell fraction (not recorded which). The chain joins TRBV7-6 to TRBJ2-7; TRBD1 matches 7 bases. Here the CDR3 reads CASSETGIQYF. Written as DNA, the CDR3 is TGTGCCAGCAGCGAGACAGGGATCCAGTACTTC.